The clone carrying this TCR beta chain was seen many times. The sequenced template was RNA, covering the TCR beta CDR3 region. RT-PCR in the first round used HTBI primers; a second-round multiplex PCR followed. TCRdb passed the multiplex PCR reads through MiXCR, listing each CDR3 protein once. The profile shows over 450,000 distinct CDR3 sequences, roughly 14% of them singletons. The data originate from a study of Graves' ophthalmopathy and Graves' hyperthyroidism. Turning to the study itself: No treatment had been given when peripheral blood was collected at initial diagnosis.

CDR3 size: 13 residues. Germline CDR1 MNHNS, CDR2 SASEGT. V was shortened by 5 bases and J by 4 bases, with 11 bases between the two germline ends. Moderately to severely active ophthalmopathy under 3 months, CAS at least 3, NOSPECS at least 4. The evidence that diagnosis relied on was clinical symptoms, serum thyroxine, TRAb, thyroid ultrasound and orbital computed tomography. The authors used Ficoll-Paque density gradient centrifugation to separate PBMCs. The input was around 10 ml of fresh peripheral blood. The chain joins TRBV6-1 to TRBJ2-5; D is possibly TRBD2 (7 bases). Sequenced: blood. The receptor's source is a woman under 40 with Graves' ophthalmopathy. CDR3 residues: CASSRRGGETQYF. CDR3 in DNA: TGTGCCAGCAGTAGGAGGGGGGGAGAGACCCAGTACTTC.